This entry lists 5 T cell receptor beta chains sequenced from one sample in a study of blood T cell repertoires in COVID-19 (dated by TCRdb to 2018 to 2020). Libraries were made using the immunoSEQ multiplex PCR assay. Entries here come from immuneACCESS through TCRdb and include only in-frame sequences with V and J called. Some clones fail to appear in such tables; in the studies checked, an unresolved V gene covers under half of the shortfall, and the cause of the remainder is unknown. The sample table contains some 190,000 clones; only one count was recorded for approximately 82% of them. The ten largest clones add up to roughly a tenth of the sample. Sequencing was done on a sample of peripheral blood. These receptors were taken from a woman aged 80 or over with active or convalescent COVID-19.

The rearrangement links TRBV4-1 to TRBJ1-5, with a weak D call TRBD1 (6 bases). Germline CDR1 is MGHRA and CDR2 is YSYEKL. This CDR3 is 13 amino acids long. V dropped 8 bases and J dropped 4 bases, with 12 bases sitting between them. The CDR3 loop reads CASRTAINQPQHF. As DNA, the CDR3 is TGCGCCAGCCGGACAGCCATTAATCAGCCCCAGCATTTT.

This clone turned up a few times. This chain connects TRBV6-5 to TRBJ2-7; TRBD1 is a possible D gene (6 bases). The V end lost 0 bases, the J end lost 3 bases, and 9 bases lay between the germline ends. The germline V gene has CDR1 MNHEY and CDR2 SVGAGI. This CDR3 region has 14 residues. CDR3 region: CASSYSTGNYEQYF. The CDR3 bases are TGTGCCAGCAGTTACTCGACAGGTAACTACGAGCAGTACTTC.

The rearrangement joins TRBV27 to TRBJ1-5; D remains unclear. V was shortened by 1 base and J by 2 bases, with 3 bases between the two germline ends. Germline CDR1 and CDR2: MNHEY and SMNVEV (reference sequence). This CDR3 contains 13 residues. The CDR3 bases are TGTGCCAGCAGTTTATTAGGCAATCAGCCCCAGCATTTT. Amino acids: CASSLLGNQPQHF.

The chain recombines TRBV27 with TRBJ1-5; no clear D gene. Germline CDR1 is MNHEY and CDR2 is SMNVEV (reference sequence). The CDR3 is 13 amino acids. With 3 bases removed from V and 6 bases from J, the gap between germline ends came to 9 bases. The CDR3 loop is CASSLVRTQPQHF. Written as DNA, the CDR3 is TGTGCCAGCAGTTTGGTCAGAACTCAGCCCCAGCATTTT.

The chain uses TRBV6-5 and TRBJ1-6; D gene unclear. The V and J ends lost 5 bases and 4 bases respectively, with 6 bases between them. The CDR3 is made up of 13 amino acids. Germline V gene sequence: CDR1 MNHEY, CDR2 SVGAGI. The CDR3 sequence is CASSTEYNSPLHF. CDR3 in DNA: TGTGCCAGCAGTACCGAGTATAATTCACCCCTCCACTTT.